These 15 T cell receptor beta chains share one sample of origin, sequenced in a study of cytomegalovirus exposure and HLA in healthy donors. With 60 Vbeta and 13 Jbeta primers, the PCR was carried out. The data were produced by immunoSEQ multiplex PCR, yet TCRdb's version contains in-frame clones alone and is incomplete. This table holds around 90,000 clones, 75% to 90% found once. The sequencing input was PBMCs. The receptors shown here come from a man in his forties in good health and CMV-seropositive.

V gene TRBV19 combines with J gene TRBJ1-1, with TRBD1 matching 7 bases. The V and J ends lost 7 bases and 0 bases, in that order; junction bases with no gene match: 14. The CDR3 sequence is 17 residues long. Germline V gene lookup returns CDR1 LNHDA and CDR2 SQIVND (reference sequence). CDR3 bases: TGTGCCAGTACTAATTGGGACAGACGTACCATGAACACTGAAGCTTTCTTT. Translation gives CASTNWDRRTMNTEAFF.

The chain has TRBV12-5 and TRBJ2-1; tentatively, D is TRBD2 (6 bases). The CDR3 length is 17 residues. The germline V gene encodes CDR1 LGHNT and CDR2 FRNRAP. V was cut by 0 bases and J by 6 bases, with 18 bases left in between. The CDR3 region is CASGLVLSGQETNEQFF. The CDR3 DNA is TGTGCTAGTGGTTTGGTACTTAGCGGACAAGAGACCAATGAGCAGTTCTTC.

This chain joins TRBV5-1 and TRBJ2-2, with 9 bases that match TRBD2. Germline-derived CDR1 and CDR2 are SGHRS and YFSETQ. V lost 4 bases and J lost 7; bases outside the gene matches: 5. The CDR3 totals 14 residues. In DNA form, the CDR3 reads TGCGCCAGCAGCGGAAGCGGGGGGATCGGGGAGCTGTTTTTT. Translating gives CASSGSGGIGELFF.

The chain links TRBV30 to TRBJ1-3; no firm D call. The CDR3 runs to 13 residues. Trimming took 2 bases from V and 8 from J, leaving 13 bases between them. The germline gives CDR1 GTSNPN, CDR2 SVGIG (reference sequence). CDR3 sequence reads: CAWSSPGAYTIYF. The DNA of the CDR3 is TGTGCCTGGAGTTCGCCCGGAGCTTACACCATATATTTT.

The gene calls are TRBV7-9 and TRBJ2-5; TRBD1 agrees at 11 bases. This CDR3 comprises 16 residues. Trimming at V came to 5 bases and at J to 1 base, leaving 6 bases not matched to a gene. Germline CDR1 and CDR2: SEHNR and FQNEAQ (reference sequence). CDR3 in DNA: TGTGCCAGCAGCCCCCGGGACAGGGGGTCCCAAGAGACCCAGTACTTC. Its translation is CASSPRDRGSQETQYF.

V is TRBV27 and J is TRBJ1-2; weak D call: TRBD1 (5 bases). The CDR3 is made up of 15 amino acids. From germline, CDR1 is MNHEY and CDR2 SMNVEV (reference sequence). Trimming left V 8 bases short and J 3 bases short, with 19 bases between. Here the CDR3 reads CASGQHRMTDYGYTF. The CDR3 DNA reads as TGTGCCAGCGGACAACATCGAATGACGGACTATGGCTACACCTTC.

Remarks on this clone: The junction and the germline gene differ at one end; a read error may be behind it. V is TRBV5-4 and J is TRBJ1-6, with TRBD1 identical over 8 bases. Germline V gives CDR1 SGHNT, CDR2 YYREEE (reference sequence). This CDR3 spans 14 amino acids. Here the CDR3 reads CASRLDREKSPLHF. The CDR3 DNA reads TGTGCCAGCAGGTTGGACAGGGAAAAGTCACCCCTCCACTTT.

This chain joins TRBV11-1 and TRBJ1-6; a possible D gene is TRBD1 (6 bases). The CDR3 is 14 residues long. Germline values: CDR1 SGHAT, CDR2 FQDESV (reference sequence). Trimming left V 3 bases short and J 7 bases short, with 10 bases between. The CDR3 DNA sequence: TGTGCCAGCAGCTTGGGGACACAGAATTCACCCCTCCACTTT. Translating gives CASSLGTQNSPLHF.

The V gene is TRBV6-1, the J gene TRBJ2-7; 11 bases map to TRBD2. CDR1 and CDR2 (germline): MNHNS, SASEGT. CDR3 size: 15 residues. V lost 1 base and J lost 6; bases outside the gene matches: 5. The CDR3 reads CASSEVTSGGSEQYF. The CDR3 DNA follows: TGTGCCAGCAGTGAAGTCACTAGCGGGGGTTCCGAGCAGTACTTC.

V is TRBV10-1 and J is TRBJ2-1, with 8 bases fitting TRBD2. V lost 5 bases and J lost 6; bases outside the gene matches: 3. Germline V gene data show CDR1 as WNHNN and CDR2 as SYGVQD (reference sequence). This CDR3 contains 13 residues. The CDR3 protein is CASSLAGSNEQFF. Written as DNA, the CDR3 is TGCGCCAGCAGTCTAGCGGGCTCCAATGAGCAGTTCTTC.

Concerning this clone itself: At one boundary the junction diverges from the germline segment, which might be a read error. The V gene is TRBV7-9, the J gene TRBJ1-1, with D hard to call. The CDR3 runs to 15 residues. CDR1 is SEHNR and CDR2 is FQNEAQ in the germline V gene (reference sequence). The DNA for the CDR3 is TGTTCCAGCAGCTTAGACGGCAGGCGCAACACTGAAGCTTTCTTT. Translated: CSSSLDGRRNTEAFF.

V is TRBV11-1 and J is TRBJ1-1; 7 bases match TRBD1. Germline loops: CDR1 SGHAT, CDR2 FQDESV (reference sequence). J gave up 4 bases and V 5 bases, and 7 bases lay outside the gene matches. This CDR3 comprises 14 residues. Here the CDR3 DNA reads TGTGCCAGCAGCCCACAGGGGCCCCTCACTGAAGCTTTCTTT. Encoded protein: CASSPQGPLTEAFF.

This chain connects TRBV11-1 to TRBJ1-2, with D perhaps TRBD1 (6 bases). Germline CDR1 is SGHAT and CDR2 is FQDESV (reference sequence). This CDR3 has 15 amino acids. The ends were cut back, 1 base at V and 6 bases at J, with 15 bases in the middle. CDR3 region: CASSLGNRALHGYTF. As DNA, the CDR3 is TGTGCCAGCAGCTTAGGGAACAGGGCGCTCCATGGCTACACCTTC.

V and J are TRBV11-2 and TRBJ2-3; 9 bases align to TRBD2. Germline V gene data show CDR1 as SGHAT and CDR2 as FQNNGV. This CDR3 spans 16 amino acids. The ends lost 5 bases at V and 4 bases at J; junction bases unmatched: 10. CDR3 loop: CASSVLPGLASDTQYF. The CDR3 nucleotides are TGTGCCAGCAGCGTACTCCCGGGACTAGCCTCAGATACGCAGTATTTT.

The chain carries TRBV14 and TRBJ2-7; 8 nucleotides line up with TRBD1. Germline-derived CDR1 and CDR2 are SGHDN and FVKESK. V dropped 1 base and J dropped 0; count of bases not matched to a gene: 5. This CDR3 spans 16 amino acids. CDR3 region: CASSQGRTGPSYEQYF. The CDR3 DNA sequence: TGTGCCAGCAGCCAAGGGAGGACAGGGCCCTCCTACGAGCAGTACTTC.